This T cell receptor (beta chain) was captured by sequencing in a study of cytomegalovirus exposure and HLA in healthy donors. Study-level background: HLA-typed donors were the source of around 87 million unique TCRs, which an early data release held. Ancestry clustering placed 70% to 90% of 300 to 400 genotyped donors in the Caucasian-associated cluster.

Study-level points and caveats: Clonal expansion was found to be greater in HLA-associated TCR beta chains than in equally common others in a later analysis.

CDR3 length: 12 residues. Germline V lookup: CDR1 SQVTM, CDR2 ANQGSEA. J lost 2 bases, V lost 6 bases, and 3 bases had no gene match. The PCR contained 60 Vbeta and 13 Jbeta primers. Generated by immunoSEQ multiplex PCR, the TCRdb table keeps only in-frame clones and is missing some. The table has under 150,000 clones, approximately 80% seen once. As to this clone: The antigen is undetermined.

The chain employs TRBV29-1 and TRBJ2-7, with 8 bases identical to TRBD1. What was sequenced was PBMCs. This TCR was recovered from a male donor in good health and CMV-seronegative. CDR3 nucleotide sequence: TGCAGCGTGAGGGGACAGGCCTACGAGCAGTACTTC. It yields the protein CSVRGQAYEQYF.